Below, 8 T cell receptor beta chains from the same sample are listed, as sequenced in a study of technical replicates of blood from a handful of donors (dated by TCRdb to about 2017). Receptors were amplified or captured by the immunoSEQ multiplex PCR assay. In its TCRdb copy, this immuneACCESS table keeps in-frame sequences only and misses some clones. Where compared with another copy, unresolved V genes explain less than half of these, and the others have no known cause. Counted in this sample were some 80,000 clones; more than 80% of them appeared once. The ten largest make up approximately 0.25% of the sample. Sequencing was done on a sample of T cells isolated from PBMCs. These receptors were taken from a human donor in good health.

The chain employs TRBV5-6 and TRBJ1-1, with unresolved D. The CDR3 consists of 15 residues. The germline V and J ends were trimmed by 0 bases and 1 base, with 10 bases remaining between them. CDR1 and CDR2 (germline): SGHDT, YYEEEE. CDR3 sequence (DNA): TGTGCCAGCAGCTTGGGGCCAGGCAAGAACACTGAAGCTTTCTTT. Its protein product is CASSLGPGKNTEAFF.

V and J are TRBV5-1 and TRBJ2-7, with D unresolved. This CDR3 spans 11 amino acids. Germline values: CDR1 SGHRS, CDR2 YFSETQ. Trimming took 3 bases from V and 2 from J, leaving 3 bases between them. The CDR3 is CASSSTYEQYF. The CDR3 nucleotides read TGCGCCAGCAGCTCAACCTACGAGCAGTACTTC.

The rearrangement joins TRBV15 to TRBJ2-5; tentative D call: TRBD1 (6 bases). With 1 base removed from V and 3 bases from J, the gap between germline ends came to 9 bases. The CDR3 length is 14 residues. The germline V gene encodes CDR1 LNHNV and CDR2 YYDKDF (reference sequence). As DNA, the CDR3 is TGTGCCACCAGCAGAGCCAACAGGGAAGAGACCCAGTACTTC. This translates into CATSRANREETQYF.

The chain carries TRBV7-2 and TRBJ1-5; D is unresolved. Trimming removed 0 bases at V and 7 bases at J, with 4 bases between. Per germline, CDR1 SGHTA and CDR2 FQGNSA. This CDR3 region has 12 residues. In nucleotides, the CDR3 is TGTGCCAGCAGCTTAGCTGGCCAGCCCCAGCATTTT. Encoded protein: CASSLAGQPQHF.

V and J are TRBV28 and TRBJ2-7; maybe TRBD2 (6 bases). The ends were cut back, 2 bases at V and 2 bases at J, with 10 bases in the middle. The germline V gene has CDR1 MDHEN and CDR2 SYDVKM. CDR3 size: 14 residues. CDR3 protein: CASSLALATYEQYF. The CDR3 DNA reads TGTGCCAGCAGTTTAGCCCTAGCGACCTACGAGCAGTACTTC.

The chain employs TRBV7-3 and TRBJ1-2, with TRBD1 identical over 8 bases. Germline CDR1 is SGHTA and CDR2 is FQGTGA. CDR3 length: 14 residues. Unmatched junction bases numbered 5, after V lost 5 bases and J lost 3 bases. CDR3 protein: CASSASGGDYGYTF. CDR3 bases: TGTGCCAGCAGCGCCTCAGGGGGCGACTATGGCTACACCTTC.

The rearrangement uses TRBV2 and TRBJ2-7; D gene ambiguous. V lost 5 bases and J lost 2, with 7 bases in between. CDR1 and CDR2 (germline): SNHLY, FYNNEI. This CDR3 is 12 amino acids long. This chain's CDR3 is CASSFSAYEQYF. DNA for the CDR3: TGTGCCAGCAGTTTTTCCGCCTACGAGCAGTACTTC.

J is TRBJ2-2 and V is TRBV2; D remains ambiguous. The CDR3 length is 13 residues. V was shortened by 3 bases and J by 5 bases, with 7 bases between the two germline ends. Looked up from germline, CDR1 is SNHLY and CDR2 is FYNNEI. CDR3: CASSELVTGELFF. DNA for the CDR3: TGTGCCAGCAGTGAGTTAGTGACCGGGGAGCTGTTTTTT.